This T cell receptor (beta chain) emerged from a study of OX40 agonist ivuxolimab in advanced cancers. Concerning this clone: Its antigen is unidentified.

CDR3 size: 17 residues. V was pared by 0 bases and J by 3 bases, with 17 bases between. The germline CDR1 and CDR2 sequences are LNHDA and SQIVND (reference sequence). Notes on the study in general: Antigens targeted by the expanded peripheral T cells were not determined. Average numbers of expanded clones were greater in CD8+ T cells than in CD4+. Doses of 0.1 to 3.0 mg/kg were accompanied by clonal expansion of CD4+ and CD8+ blood T cells by week 6.

The cohort excluded patients with autoimmune disease history or systemic immunosuppression. Profiling relied on immunoSEQ multiplex PCR, and the TCRdb table lists in-frame clones only, not all of them. The table lists 35,000 to 45,000 clones, roughly nine tenths of them singletons. The chain is built from TRBV19 and TRBJ1-2; D unclear. This TCR was sampled from an adult with an advanced solid tumor such as melanoma, head and neck, liver or kidney cancer. This sample comprised CD4+ or CD8+ T cells sorted from blood, obtained in a trial of the OX40 agonist ivuxolimab. The CDR3 bases are TGTGCCAGTAGTATAGACGACCAGGTTATGGATTACTATGGCTACACCTTC. Its protein product is CASSIDDQVMDYYGYTF.